In this sample, the clone carrying this T cell receptor (beta chain) turned up a few times. The antigen is undetermined. It was cDNA, reverse transcribed from extracted RNA, that served as the sequencing template. Using immunoSEQ multiplex PCR, the repertoire was profiled, and TCRdb retains in-frame clones only, with some absent. In the table there are some 180,000 clones, about 47% of which are singletons. These data belong to a study of CD8+ T cells in alopecia areata. Study findings and constraints: A large proportion of expanded lesional clones were detected persisting in scalp and blood during tofacitinib. Relative to normal scalp, lesional scalp, especially alopecia totalis/universalis, showed higher clonality. For patients receiving tofacitinib, scalp clonality and expanded CD8+ clones among the top 100 significantly decreased.

Per germline, CDR1 SGHDT and CDR2 YYEEEE. CDR3 length: 14 residues. V lost 4 bases to trimming and J lost 7 bases, with 17 bases between them. Treatment in this sample: oral pan-JAK inhibitor, 5-10 mg twice daily. Researchers took lesional scalp punch biopsies and peripheral blood from people who were alopecia areata patients. Sample: CD8+ T cells sorted from blood, taken at approximately week 52, from a patient treated with tofacitinib. This chain uses TRBV5-6 with TRBJ1-2; tentatively, D is TRBD1 (5 bases). This sequence was found in a human donor with alopecia areata. The CDR3 spells CASSPTPGSSGYTF. CDR3 in DNA: TGTGCCAGCAGCCCAACCCCAGGGAGCTCTGGCTACACCTTC.